Shown below are 8 T cell receptor beta chains from a single sample sequenced in a study of cytomegalovirus exposure and HLA in healthy donors. The study ran its PCR with 60 Vbeta and 13 Jbeta primers. Clones were sequenced by immunoSEQ multiplex PCR, and TCRdb holds only the in-frame ones, with some missing. The repertoire holds about 110,000 clones, with around three quarters as singletons. Sequenced: PBMCs. These receptor sequences come from a female donor in good health and CMV-seropositive.

V is TRBV27 and J is TRBJ1-4; D call uncertain. V was shortened by 6 bases and J by 4 bases, with 12 bases between the two germline ends. This CDR3 region has 14 residues. CDR1 MNHEY and CDR2 SMNVEV come from the germline V gene (reference sequence). The CDR3 loop is CASSPRRGNEKLFF. DNA of the CDR3: TGTGCCAGCAGCCCGCGGCGGGGTAATGAAAAACTGTTTTTT.

The chain recombines TRBV18 with TRBJ1-1; TRBD1 might be the D (6 bases). This CDR3 has 14 amino acids. Per germline, CDR1 KGHSH and CDR2 LQKENI. Trimming took off 4 bases at V and 0 bases at J, with 9 bases between the two ends. CDR3 amino acids: CASSQDRLNTEAFF. Written as DNA, the CDR3 is TGTGCCAGCTCACAAGACAGGTTGAACACTGAAGCTTTCTTT. The variable domain in full, completed from reference TRBV18 and TRBJ1-1, reads NAGVMQNPRHLVRRRGQEARLRCSPMKGHSHVYWYRQLPEEGLKFMVYLQKENIIDESGMPKERFSAEFPKEGPSILRIQQVVRGDSAAYFCASSQDRLNTEAFFGQGTRLTVV.

This clone was found a few times. The chain is built from TRBV16 and TRBJ1-6; D not resolved. V shed 4 bases and J shed 7 bases, with 14 bases lying between them. CDR3 length equals 15 residues. Germline loops: CDR1 KGHSY, CDR2 FQNENV. The CDR3 DNA follows: TGTGCCAGCAGCCCACGGGAAGGAGGGAATTCACCCCTCCACTTT. As protein: CASSPREGGNSPLHF.

The CDR3 here is CASSFDGAGGGPSTDTQYF. The CDR3 DNA is TGTGCCAGCAGTTTTGACGGGGCGGGAGGTGGCCCTAGCACAGATACGCAGTATTTT. V is TRBV7-2 and J is TRBJ2-3, with 8 bases fitting TRBD2. Per germline, CDR1 SGHTA and CDR2 FQGNSA. The CDR3 sequence is 19 residues long. With 6 bases clipped from V and 0 bases from J, the junction kept 17 bases outside the gene matches.

J is TRBJ1-1 and V is TRBV30, with a possible D match to TRBD1 (5 bases). This CDR3 is 13 amino acids long. The V gene's germline CDR1 is GTSNPN and CDR2 SVGIG (reference sequence). V was clipped by 4 bases and J by 2 bases, with 11 bases between them. The CDR3 is CAWTATANTEAFF. The CDR3 nucleotides read TGTGCCTGGACCGCGACAGCCAACACTGAAGCTTTCTTT.

The sample holds a few counts of this clone. V and J are TRBV27 and TRBJ2-2, with 9 bases aligning to TRBD2. Germline V CDR1 and CDR2: MNHEY, SMNVEV (reference sequence). This CDR3 has 14 amino acids. Trimming cost V 5 bases and J 6 bases; bases outside gene matches: 4. Here the CDR3 reads CASSLGTSPGELFF. The CDR3 nucleotides are TGTGCCAGCAGTCTTGGGACTAGCCCCGGGGAGCTGTTTTTT.

The genes are TRBV9 and TRBJ2-2, with a weak D call TRBD2 (5 bases). The CDR3 length is 18 residues. Trimming stripped 3 bases from V and 0 bases from J, with 18 bases between. Looked up from germline, CDR1 is SGDLS and CDR2 is YYNGEE. CDR3 residues: CASSALFSGNANTGELFF. The DNA of the CDR3 is TGTGCCAGCAGCGCCCTGTTTTCCGGGAACGCGAACACCGGGGAGCTGTTTTTT.

This chain connects TRBV21-1 to TRBJ2-6; the D call TRBD1 from the table was never checked on the DNA. TRBV21-1 is noted as a pseudogene. The CDR3 covers 18 residues. In DNA form, the CDR3 reads TGTGCCAGCAATCGGGGCAGGACAGGGGGCTCTGGGGCCAACGTCCTGACTTTC. Protein: CASNRGRTGGSGANVLTF.